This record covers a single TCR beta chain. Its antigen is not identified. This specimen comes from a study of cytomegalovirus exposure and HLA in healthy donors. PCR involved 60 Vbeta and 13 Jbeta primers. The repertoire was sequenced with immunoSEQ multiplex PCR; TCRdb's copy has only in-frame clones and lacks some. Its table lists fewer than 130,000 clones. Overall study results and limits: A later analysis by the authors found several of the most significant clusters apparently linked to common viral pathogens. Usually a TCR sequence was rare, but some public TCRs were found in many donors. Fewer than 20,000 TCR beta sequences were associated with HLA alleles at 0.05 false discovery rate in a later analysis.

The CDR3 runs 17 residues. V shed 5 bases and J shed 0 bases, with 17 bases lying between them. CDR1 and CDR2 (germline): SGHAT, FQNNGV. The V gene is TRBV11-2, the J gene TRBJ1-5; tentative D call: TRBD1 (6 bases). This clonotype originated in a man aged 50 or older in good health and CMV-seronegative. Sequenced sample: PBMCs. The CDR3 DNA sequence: TGTGCCAGCAGCCCTCTACAGGGATACTATAGCAATCAGCCCCAGCATTTT. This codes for CASSPLQGYYSNQPQHF.